Following are 22 T cell receptor beta chains from one sample sequenced in a study of cytomegalovirus exposure and HLA in healthy donors. In the PCR, 60 Vbeta and 13 Jbeta primers were used. The method was immunoSEQ multiplex PCR; TCRdb's version includes in-frame clones alone and lacks a portion of them. The sample contains approximately 150,000 clones, 68% of which appear only once. The sample taken for sequencing was PBMCs. The receptor set was obtained from a woman under 30 in good health and CMV-seropositive.

The rearrangement joins TRBV29-1 to TRBJ2-1; TRBD2 agrees at 7 bases. This CDR3 has 13 amino acids. The J segment lost 8 bases and the V segment lost 0 bases, leaving 4 bases of the junction unmatched. Germline loops: CDR1 SQVTM, CDR2 ANQGSEA. The CDR3 sequence: CSVEERERHEQFF. The CDR3 DNA reads as TGCAGCGTTGAAGAGCGGGAGAGACATGAGCAGTTCTTC.

V gene TRBV6-1 combines with J gene TRBJ2-6; tentative D call: TRBD1 (6 bases). The germline V and J ends were trimmed by 11 bases and 2 bases, with 13 bases remaining between them. In germline, CDR1 is MNHNS, CDR2 SASEGT. CDR3 length: 14 amino acids. DNA for the CDR3: TGTGCCGCTTCTGCAGGGGCTGGGGCCAACGTCCTGACTTTC. Protein sequence: CAASAGAGANVLTF.

This chain uses TRBV27 with TRBJ2-7, with a weak D call TRBD1 (5 bases). The ends were cut back, 6 bases at V and 5 bases at J, with 17 bases in the middle. Germline CDR1 and CDR2: MNHEY and SMNVEV (reference sequence). CDR3 length: 14 amino acids. CDR3 sequence (DNA): TGTGCCAGCAGGAATGAAAAGGGGTCAAACGAGCAGTACTTC. This translates into CASRNEKGSNEQYF.

The chain recombines TRBV6-4 with TRBJ1-1, with TRBD1 matching over 9 bases. Germline trimming cut 6 bases from V and 6 bases from J; bases unmatched to any gene: 26. The CDR3 extends over 20 amino acids. Looked up from germline, CDR1 is MRHNA and CDR2 is SNTAGT. CDR3 protein: CASREPRSTMGGTGSPEAFF. The CDR3 region has the DNA TGTGCCAGCAGGGAGCCCAGGTCTACTATGGGTGGGACAGGGTCGCCTGAAGCTTTCTTT.

J is TRBJ2-5 and V is TRBV5-1, with TRBD1 identical over 8 bases. Gene TRBJ2-7 matches the end of the DNA better, so the J call may be wrong. This CDR3 has 15 amino acids. In germline, CDR1 is SGHRS, CDR2 YFSETQ. CDR3 residues: CASSLPQGASYEQYF. The CDR3 DNA follows: TGCGCCAGCAGCTTGCCCCAGGGGGCGAGCTACGAGCAGTACTTC.

This clone has just one count. J is TRBJ2-3 and V is TRBV6-5; 8 positions agree with TRBD1. Germline V gene lookup returns CDR1 MNHEY and CDR2 SVGAGI. This CDR3 is 13 amino acids long. Germline trimming cut 6 bases from V and 2 bases from J; bases unmatched to any gene: 1. The CDR3 spells CASRDRDTDTQYF. The CDR3 DNA reads as TGTGCCAGCAGGGACAGGGACACAGATACGCAGTATTTT.

The V and J genes are TRBV7-9 and TRBJ2-5; tentative D call: TRBD2 (5 bases). V was shortened by 8 bases and J by 5 bases, with 12 bases between the two germline ends. Per the germline V gene, CDR1 is SEHNR and CDR2 is FQNEAQ (reference sequence). The CDR3 extends over 12 amino acids. The CDR3 DNA reads TGTGCCAGCTCAAACCCGGGGGAGACCCAGTACTTC. This gives the protein CASSNPGETQYF.

The rearrangement uses TRBV5-5 and TRBJ1-1, with D uncertain. The V and J ends lost 2 bases and 4 bases respectively, with 9 bases between them. CDR3 size: 13 residues. Germline V gives CDR1 SGHKS, CDR2 YYEKEE (reference sequence). The CDR3 region has the DNA TGTGCCAGCAGCTTAAAACAGAGCACTGAAGCTTTCTTT. Translated: CASSLKQSTEAFF.

A few counts support this clone. The chain combines TRBV6-6 with TRBJ2-7; no reliable D call. Germline V gene sequence: CDR1 MNHNY, CDR2 SVGAGI (reference sequence). V dropped 5 bases and J dropped 4 bases, with 21 bases sitting between them. There are 16 residues in the CDR3. CDR3 coding DNA: TGTGCCAGCAGTACCACTCTGAGCCCCCGTATTTACGAGCAGTACTTC. Translated: CASSTTLSPRIYEQYF.

The rearrangement joins TRBV5-1 to TRBJ1-4; 9 bases fit TRBD1. The germline gives CDR1 SGHRS, CDR2 YFSETQ. Trimming removed 2 bases from V and 8 bases from J; junction bases left unmatched: 7. This CDR3 comprises 15 residues. The CDR3 DNA sequence: TGCGCCAGCAGCTTAACCGGGACAGGGCGGGAAAAACTGTTTTTT. It codes for CASSLTGTGREKLFF.

The chain is built from TRBV30 and TRBJ1-1; D is possibly TRBD1 (6 bases). CDR1 and CDR2 from the germline V gene are GTSNPN and SVGIG (reference sequence). There are 14 residues in the CDR3. V was cut by 2 bases and J by 1 base, with 11 bases left in between. CDR3 in amino acids: CAWSRTDRNTEAFF. The CDR3 region has the DNA TGTGCCTGGAGTAGGACAGACAGGAACACTGAAGCTTTCTTT.

The rearrangement joins TRBV6-5 to TRBJ2-5; D perhaps matches TRBD2 (6 bases). CDR1 and CDR2 from the germline V gene are MNHEY and SVGAGI. Trimming cost V 5 bases and J 1 base, with 8 bases left between them. CDR3 length: 13 residues. CDR3 coding DNA: TGTGCCAGCAGTAGCGGGTTCCAAGAGACCCAGTACTTC. Its protein is CASSSGFQETQYF.

The chain uses TRBV18 and TRBJ2-7; tentatively, D is TRBD2 (6 bases). The CDR3 totals 14 residues. Germline assignment: CDR1 KGHSH and CDR2 LQKENI. Trimming shortened V by 0 bases and J by 7 bases, and 13 bases separated the two germline ends. The CDR3 region is CASSPPRGVGEQYF. The DNA of the CDR3 is TGTGCCAGCTCACCACCGCGGGGTGTGGGAGAGCAGTACTTC.

The chain employs TRBV7-9 and TRBJ2-7; no reliable D call. Germline V lookup: CDR1 SEHNR, CDR2 FQNEAQ (reference sequence). The CDR3 runs to 16 residues. Trimming removed 4 bases at V and 2 bases at J, with 18 bases between. CDR3 residues: CASSSRRGGHTYEQYF. The CDR3 DNA reads TGTGCCAGCAGCTCGAGGCGAGGCGGTCACACCTACGAGCAGTACTTC.

The chain uses TRBV19 and TRBJ2-7; 9 bases match TRBD2. V lost 5 bases to trimming and J lost 2 bases; unmatched junction nucleotides: 4. The CDR3 loop spans 14 amino acids. Germline-derived CDR1 and CDR2 are LNHDA and SQIVND (reference sequence). CDR3 residues: CASSPSSGAYEQYF. The CDR3 DNA is TGTGCCAGTAGTCCTTCTAGCGGGGCCTACGAGCAGTACTTC. Full variable domain (remainder filled in from reference TRBV19 and TRBJ2-7): DGGITQSPKYLFRKEGQNVTLSCEQNLNHDAMYWYRQDPGQGLRLIYYSQIVNDFQKGDIAEGYSVSREKKESFPLTVTSAQKNPTAFYLCASSPSSGAYEQYFGPGTRLTVT.

In its sample, this clone was seen a few times. The rearrangement links TRBV9 to TRBJ1-2, with 7 bases matching TRBD1. Germline V gives CDR1 SGDLS, CDR2 YYNGEE. V lost 0 bases to trimming and J lost 4 bases; unmatched junction nucleotides: 3. This CDR3 has 14 amino acids. The CDR3 loop reads CASSVDRQGYGYTF. The CDR3 region has the DNA TGTGCCAGCAGCGTAGATCGACAGGGCTATGGCTACACCTTC.

This clone was counted only a few times. The rearrangement links TRBV4-3 to TRBJ1-5; the D is unclear. V lost 1 base and J lost 6, with 13 bases in between. The CDR3 is made up of 15 amino acids. CDR1 LGHNA and CDR2 YSLEER come from the germline V gene. As DNA, the CDR3 is TGCGCCAGCAGCCAAGTTTGGGAGTTGGGTCAGCCCCAGCATTTT. Its translation: CASSQVWELGQPQHF.

This chain links TRBV13 with TRBJ1-2; D not certain. The germline V gene encodes CDR1 PRHDT and CDR2 FYEKMQ (reference sequence). This CDR3 is 14 amino acids long. Deletions cut 2 bases from V and 3 bases from J, with 10 bases between. The CDR3 protein is CASSLQVLDYGYTF. CDR3 DNA sequence: TGTGCCAGCAGCTTACAGGTGTTGGACTATGGCTACACCTTC.

The gene calls are TRBV2 and TRBJ2-5, with no clear D. Deletions cut 4 bases from V and 2 bases from J, with 5 bases between. CDR1 and CDR2 from the germline V gene are SNHLY and FYNNEI. The CDR3 has 12 amino acids. The CDR3 DNA follows: TGTGCCAGCAGTGTTCGGCAAGAGACCCAGTACTTC. Encoded protein: CASSVRQETQYF.

The chain uses TRBV4-2 and TRBJ2-2; TRBD2 matches at 8 bases. The CDR3 covers 18 residues. Germline assignment: CDR1 LGHNA and CDR2 YNFKEQ. V was pared by 3 bases and J by 4 bases, with 13 bases of the junction left unmatched. The CDR3 loop reads CASSQTPGGGRGTGELFF. CDR3 in DNA: TGTGCCAGCAGCCAGACCCCGGGGGGGGGACGAGGCACCGGGGAGCTGTTTTTT.

This sequence joins TRBV11-3 and TRBJ2-1; D not certain. This CDR3 has 13 amino acids. CDR1 and CDR2 from the germline V gene are SGHNT and YENEEA. V dropped 4 bases and J dropped 6 bases, with 10 bases sitting between them. CDR3 DNA sequence: TGTGCCAGCAGCTCAGGATCCAGCAATGAGCAGTTCTTC. This encodes CASSSGSSNEQFF.

This chain links TRBV14 with TRBJ2-5, with 7 bases fitting TRBD2. Germline CDR1 is SGHDN and CDR2 is FVKESK. V was clipped by 9 bases and J by 5 bases; unmatched bases: 9. This CDR3 spans 13 amino acids. The CDR3 DNA reads TGTGCCAGTCAAAGAGGACTAGTCGAGACCCAGTACTTC. Protein: CASQRGLVETQYF. Variable domain in full (rest from reference TRBV14 and TRBJ2-5): EAGVTQFPSHSVIEKGQTVTLRCDPISGHDNLYWYRRVMGKEIKFLLHFVKESKQDESGMPNNRFLAERTGGTYSTLKVQPAELEDSGVYFCASQRGLVETQYFGPGTRLLVL.